The 14 T cell receptor beta chains below all came from one sample that was sequenced in a study of CD8+ T cells in alopecia areata. Following extraction, RNA underwent reverse transcription to cDNA, which served as the sequencing template. Generated by immunoSEQ multiplex PCR, the TCRdb table keeps only in-frame clones and is missing some. The sample lists 210,000 or so clones; approximately 65% were seen once. Indicated treatment: oral pan-JAK inhibitor, 5-10 mg twice daily. This sample comprised CD4+ T cells sorted from blood, obtained between weeks 43 and 45, from a patient treated with tofacitinib. These receptors all stem from a human donor with alopecia areata.

This clone was seen only a few times. The chain uses TRBV15 and TRBJ1-2, with a possible D match to TRBD1 (5 bases). This CDR3 contains 14 residues. CDR1 and CDR2 from the germline V gene are LNHNV and YYDKDF (reference sequence). Between the trimmed V and J ends, which lost 0 bases and 8 bases, there was a span of 13 bases. The CDR3 loop is CATSRDQGEGGYTF. The CDR3 DNA reads TGTGCCACCAGCAGAGATCAAGGGGAAGGCGGCTACACCTTC.

V is TRBV29-1 and J is TRBJ2-2; D not certain. CDR1 is SQVTM and CDR2 is ANQGSEA in the germline V gene. With 4 bases removed from V and 2 bases from J, the gap between germline ends came to 11 bases. The CDR3 runs 14 residues. The CDR3 coding sequence is TGCAGCGTTGTTTTGGGGAAAAACACCGGGGAGCTGTTTTTT. Its translation is CSVVLGKNTGELFF.

The chain is built from TRBV19 and TRBJ2-2; 8 nucleotides match TRBD2. Germline CDR1 and CDR2: LNHDA and SQIVND (reference sequence). This CDR3 is 19 amino acids long. After removal of 3 bases from V and 2 bases from J, the junction contained 14 bases not matched to a gene. The CDR3 region is CASSIYGGGRSKNTGELFF. In DNA, the CDR3 is TGTGCCAGTAGTATTTACGGGGGGGGCCGGTCCAAAAACACCGGGGAGCTGTTTTTT.

This clone was observed a few times. This chain links TRBV2 with TRBJ1-5; D is possibly TRBD1 (5 bases). The CDR3 runs 14 residues. In germline, CDR1 is SNHLY, CDR2 FYNNEI. V lost 3 bases and J 6 bases, leaving 12 bases between the germline ends. CDR3 nucleotides: TGTGCCAGCAGTGATCAGGGAAAGGGTCAGCCCCAGCATTTT. Translating it yields CASSDQGKGQPQHF.

The sample holds many counts of this clone. V is TRBV5-5 and J is TRBJ2-5, with 10 bases identical to TRBD1. The germline V gene encodes CDR1 SGHKS and CDR2 YYEKEE (reference sequence). The CDR3 sequence is 16 residues long. V was clipped by 2 bases and J by 0 bases; unmatched bases: 4. The CDR3, as DNA: TGTGCCAGCAGCTTTGGGGACAGGGGAAACCAAGAGACCCAGTACTTC. Translated, it gives CASSFGDRGNQETQYF.

The rearrangement uses TRBV29-1 and TRBJ1-1; TRBD1 is a possible D gene (5 bases). The CDR3 covers 13 residues. Germline loops: CDR1 SQVTM, CDR2 ANQGSEA. The V end was cut by 6 bases, the J end by 3 bases, with 14 bases between. CDR3: CSVDQKGHTEAFF. The DNA for the CDR3 is TGCAGCGTGGATCAAAAGGGGCACACTGAAGCTTTCTTT. The whole variable domain, remainder taken from reference TRBV29-1 and TRBJ1-1, is SAVISQKPSRDICQRGTSLTIQCQVDSQVTMMFWYRQQPGQSLTLIATANQGSEATYESGFVIDKFPISRPNLTFSTLTVSNMSPEDSSIYLCSVDQKGHTEAFFGQGTRLTVV.

The chain uses TRBV25-1 and TRBJ2-5; 7 nucleotides agree with TRBD1. This CDR3 has 12 amino acids. Per germline, CDR1 MGHDK and CDR2 SYGVNS. V gave up 6 bases and J gave up 8 bases; unmatched junction bases: 6. CDR3 protein: CASRQGLGTQYF. The CDR3 DNA is TGTGCCAGCAGACAGGGGCTTGGTACCCAGTACTTC.

The rearrangement joins TRBV25-1 to TRBJ2-3; unclear D gene. The CDR3 sequence is 15 residues long. Trimming took off 4 bases at V and 1 base at J, with 12 bases between the two ends. Germline CDR1 and CDR2: MGHDK and SYGVNS. CDR3 residues: CASSGILRGTDTQYF. The CDR3, as DNA: TGTGCCAGCAGTGGAATTCTTCGGGGCACAGATACGCAGTATTTT.

J is TRBJ1-1 and V is TRBV7-3, with D possibly TRBD1 on 5 matching bases. Germline lookup yields CDR1 SGHTA and CDR2 FQGTGA. V lost 0 bases and J lost 4, with 12 bases in between. The CDR3 has 15 residues. The DNA for the CDR3 is TGTGCCAGCAGCTTAACAAGGGCGAGGGGCACTGAAGCTTTCTTT. Its protein product is CASSLTRARGTEAFF.

The sample holds one count of this clone. The rearrangement uses TRBV29-1 and TRBJ2-2, with D possibly being TRBD1 or TRBD2 (6 bases each). V lost 4 bases, J lost 7 bases, and 10 bases lay in between. CDR3 length equals 12 residues. CDR1 is SQVTM, CDR2 ANQGSEA, per germline. This CDR3 is CSVGGASGELFF. As DNA, the CDR3 is TGCAGCGTTGGGGGGGCCAGCGGGGAGCTGTTTTTT.

This clone was seen once. This CDR3 reads CAWREDSGEAFF. CDR3 sequence (DNA): TGTGCCTGGAGGGAGGACAGCGGGGAAGCTTTCTTT. The chain uses TRBV30 and TRBJ1-1, with D possibly being TRBD1 (6 bases). The CDR3 runs to 12 residues. From germline, CDR1 is GTSNPN and CDR2 SVGIG (reference sequence). The V gene lost 3 bases and the J gene lost 8 bases, with 13 bases spanning the gap.

This clone was detected a few times. The chain couples TRBV29-1 to TRBJ2-7; D remains ambiguous. Trimming removed 4 bases at V and 2 bases at J, with 9 bases between. CDR1 is SQVTM and CDR2 is ANQGSEA in the germline V gene. The CDR3 spans 12 residues. CDR3 in DNA: TGCAGCGTTGTATTCGGAACCTACGAGCAGTACTTC. It specifies CSVVFGTYEQYF.

The genes are TRBV29-1 and TRBJ2-7; D may match TRBD1 or TRBD2 (5 bases each). CDR3 length: 14 residues. V lost 4 bases and J 0 bases, leaving 13 bases between the germline ends. Germline V gene data show CDR1 as SQVTM and CDR2 as ANQGSEA. The CDR3: CSVAGSGGSYEQYF. The DNA of the CDR3 is TGCAGCGTTGCGGGTTCTGGGGGCTCCTACGAGCAGTACTTC.

CDR3 sequence (DNA): TGTGCCAGCAGTTATACAGGTCAAGGCTGGGACATTCAGTACTTC. The encoded protein is CASSYTGQGWDIQYF. V and J are TRBV6-5 and TRBJ2-4; possible D gene TRBD1, 5 bases. This CDR3 has 15 residues. V was trimmed by 3 bases and J by 8 bases, leaving 17 bases between them. Germline CDR1 MNHEY, CDR2 SVGAGI.